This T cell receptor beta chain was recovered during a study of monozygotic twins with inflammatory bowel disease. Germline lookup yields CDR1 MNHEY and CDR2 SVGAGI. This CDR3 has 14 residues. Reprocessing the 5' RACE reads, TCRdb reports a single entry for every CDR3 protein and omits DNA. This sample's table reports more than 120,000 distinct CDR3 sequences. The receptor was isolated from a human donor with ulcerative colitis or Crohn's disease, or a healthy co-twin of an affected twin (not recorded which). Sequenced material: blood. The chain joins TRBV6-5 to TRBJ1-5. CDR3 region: CASSYLSAHQPQHF.